This note documents a single T cell receptor (beta chain) sequence. Recruitment covered about two dozen US areas and drew participants whose ages spanned about 18 to 100 years. Participant-reported clinical history was the basis for cohort assignment. Here immunoSEQ multiplex PCR was the method, and the copy in TCRdb shows in-frame clones only, minus some. The repertoire includes some 400,000 clones, around nine tenths of them detected once, and approximately 1.5% sits in the top ten. Trimming removed 8 bases at V and 6 bases at J, with 15 bases between. The CDR3 is 13 residues long. The data were taken from a study of blood T cell repertoires in COVID-19. On the study more broadly: Acute and convalescent COVID-19 specimens originated in the United States, Italy and Spain.

V and J are TRBV12-3 or TRBV12-4 and TRBJ2-3; a weak D match, TRBD2 (5 bases). The clonotype was recovered from a woman aged 25 to 45 who had recovered from COVID-19. Sequencing input: PBMCs or T cells enriched from blood (not recorded which). CDR3 sequence: CASAQGEGDTQYF. The CDR3 DNA follows: TGTGCCAGCGCGCAAGGCGAGGGCGATACGCAGTATTTT.